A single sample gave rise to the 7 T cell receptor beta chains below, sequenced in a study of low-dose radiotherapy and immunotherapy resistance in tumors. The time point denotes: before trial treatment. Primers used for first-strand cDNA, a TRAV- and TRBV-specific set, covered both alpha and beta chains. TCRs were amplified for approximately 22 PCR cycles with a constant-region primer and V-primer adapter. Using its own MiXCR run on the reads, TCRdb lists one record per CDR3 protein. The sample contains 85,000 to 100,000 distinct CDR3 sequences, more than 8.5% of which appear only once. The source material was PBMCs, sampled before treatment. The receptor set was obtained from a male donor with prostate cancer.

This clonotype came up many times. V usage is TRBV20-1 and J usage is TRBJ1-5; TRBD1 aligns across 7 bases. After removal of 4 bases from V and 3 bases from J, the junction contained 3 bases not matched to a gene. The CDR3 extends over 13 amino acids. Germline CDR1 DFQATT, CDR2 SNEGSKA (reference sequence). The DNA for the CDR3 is TGCAGTGCTACCGGGACAGCCAATCAGCCCCAGCATTTT. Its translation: CSATGTANQPQHF.

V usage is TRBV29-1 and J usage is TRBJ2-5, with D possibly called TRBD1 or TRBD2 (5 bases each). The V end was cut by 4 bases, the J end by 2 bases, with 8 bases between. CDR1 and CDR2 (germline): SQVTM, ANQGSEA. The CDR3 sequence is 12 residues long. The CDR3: CSVGGAQETQYF. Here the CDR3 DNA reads TGCAGCGTTGGAGGGGCGCAAGAGACCCAGTACTTC.

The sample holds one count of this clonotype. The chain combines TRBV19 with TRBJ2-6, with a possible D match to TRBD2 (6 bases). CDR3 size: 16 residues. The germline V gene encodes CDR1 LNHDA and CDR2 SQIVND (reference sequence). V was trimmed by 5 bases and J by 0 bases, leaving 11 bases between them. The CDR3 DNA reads TGTGCCAGTAGTCGGGGACTCACCTCTGGGGCCAACGTCCTGACTTTC. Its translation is CASSRGLTSGANVLTF.

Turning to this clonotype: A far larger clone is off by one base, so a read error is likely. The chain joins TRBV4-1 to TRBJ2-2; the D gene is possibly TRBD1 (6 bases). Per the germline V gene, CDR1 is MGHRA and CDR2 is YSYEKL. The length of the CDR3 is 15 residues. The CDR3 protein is CASSPGTHNTGEPFF. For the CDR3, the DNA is TGCGCCAGCAGCCCCGGGACACATAACACCGGGGAGCCGTTTTTT.

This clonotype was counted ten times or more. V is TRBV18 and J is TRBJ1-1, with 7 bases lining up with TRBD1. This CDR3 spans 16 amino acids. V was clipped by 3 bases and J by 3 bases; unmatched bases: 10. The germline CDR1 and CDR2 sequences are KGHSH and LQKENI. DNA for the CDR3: TGTGCCAGCTCACCGAACAGGGGCGAGTTGTACACTGAAGCTTTCTTT. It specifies CASSPNRGELYTEAFF.

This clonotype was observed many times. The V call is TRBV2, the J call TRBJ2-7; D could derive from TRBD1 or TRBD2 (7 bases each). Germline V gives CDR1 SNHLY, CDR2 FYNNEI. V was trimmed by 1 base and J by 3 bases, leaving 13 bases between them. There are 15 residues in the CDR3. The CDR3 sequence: CASSEGPRGGYEQYF. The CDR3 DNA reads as TGTGCCAGCAGTGAAGGCCCCAGGGGGGGCTACGAGCAGTACTTC.

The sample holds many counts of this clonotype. CDR3 region: CASSPPWDRLAKNIQYF. For the CDR3, the DNA is TGTGCCAGCTCACCACCGTGGGATCGCCTGGCCAAAAACATTCAGTACTTC. The chain links TRBV18 to TRBJ2-4; D gene uncertain. Germline V gene data show CDR1 as KGHSH and CDR2 as LQKENI. The CDR3 totals 17 residues. With 0 bases removed from V and 1 base from J, the gap between germline ends came to 13 bases.